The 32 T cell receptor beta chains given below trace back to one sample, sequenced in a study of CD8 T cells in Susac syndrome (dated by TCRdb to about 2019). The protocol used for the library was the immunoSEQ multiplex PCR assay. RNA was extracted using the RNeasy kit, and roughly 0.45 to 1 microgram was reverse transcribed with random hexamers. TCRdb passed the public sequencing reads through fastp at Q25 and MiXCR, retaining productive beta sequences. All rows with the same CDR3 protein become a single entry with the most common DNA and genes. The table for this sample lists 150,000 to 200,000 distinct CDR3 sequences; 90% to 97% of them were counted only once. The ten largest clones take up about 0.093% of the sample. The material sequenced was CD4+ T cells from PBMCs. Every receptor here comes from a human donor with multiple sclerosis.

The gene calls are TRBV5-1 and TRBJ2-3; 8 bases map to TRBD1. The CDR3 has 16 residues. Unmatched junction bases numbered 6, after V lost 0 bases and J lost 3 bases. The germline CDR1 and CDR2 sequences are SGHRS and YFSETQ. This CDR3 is CASSLGQGLVTDTQYF. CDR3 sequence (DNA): TGCGCCAGCAGCTTGGGACAGGGGTTGGTTACAGATACGCAGTATTTT.

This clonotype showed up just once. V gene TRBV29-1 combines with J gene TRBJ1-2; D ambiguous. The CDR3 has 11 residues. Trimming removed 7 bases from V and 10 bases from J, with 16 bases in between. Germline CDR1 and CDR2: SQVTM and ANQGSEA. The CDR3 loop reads CSALGALVYTF. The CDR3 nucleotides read TGCAGCGCTTTAGGTGCCCTCGTCTACACCTTC.

The CDR3 bases are TGTGCCAGCTCACCACCGGCCCCGCGGGCCACAGATACGCAGTATTTT. It encodes CASSPPAPRATDTQYF. The chain links TRBV18 to TRBJ2-3; D is perhaps TRBD2 (5 bases). The V and J ends lost 0 bases and 2 bases respectively, with 12 bases between them. Germline values: CDR1 KGHSH, CDR2 LQKENI. CDR3 length equals 16 residues.

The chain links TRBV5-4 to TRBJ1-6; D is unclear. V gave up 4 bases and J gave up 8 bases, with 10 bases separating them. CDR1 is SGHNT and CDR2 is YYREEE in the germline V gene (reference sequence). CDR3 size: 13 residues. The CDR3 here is CASSGRGDSPLHF. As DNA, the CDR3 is TGTGCCAGCAGCGGACGAGGAGATTCACCCCTCCACTTT.

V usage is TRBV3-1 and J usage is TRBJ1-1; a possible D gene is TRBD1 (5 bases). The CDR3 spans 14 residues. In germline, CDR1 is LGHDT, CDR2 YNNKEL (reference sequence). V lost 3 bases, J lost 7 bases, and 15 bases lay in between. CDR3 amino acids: CASSQGGTPDEAFF. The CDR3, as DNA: TGTGCCAGCAGCCAGGGAGGGACTCCTGATGAAGCTTTCTTT.

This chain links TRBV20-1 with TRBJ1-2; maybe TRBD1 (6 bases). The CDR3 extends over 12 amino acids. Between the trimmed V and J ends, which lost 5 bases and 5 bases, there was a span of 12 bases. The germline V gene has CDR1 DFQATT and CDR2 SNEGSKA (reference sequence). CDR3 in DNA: TGCAGTGCTCGATACGGACAGTATGGCTACACCTTC. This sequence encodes CSARYGQYGYTF.

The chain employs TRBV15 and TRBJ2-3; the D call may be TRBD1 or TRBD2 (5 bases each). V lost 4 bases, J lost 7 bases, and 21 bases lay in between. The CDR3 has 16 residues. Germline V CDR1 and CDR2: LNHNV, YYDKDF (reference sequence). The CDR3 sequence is CATSTRTSRGTNTQYF. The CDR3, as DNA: TGTGCCACCAGCACCAGGACTTCTCGGGGCACGAATACGCAGTATTTT.

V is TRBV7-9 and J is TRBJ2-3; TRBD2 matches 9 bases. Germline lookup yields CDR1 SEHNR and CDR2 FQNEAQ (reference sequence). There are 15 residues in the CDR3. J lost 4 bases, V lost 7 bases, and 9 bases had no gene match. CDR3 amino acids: CASNKPGTSSDTQYF. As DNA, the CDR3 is TGTGCCAGCAACAAACCCGGGACTAGCTCAGATACGCAGTATTTT.

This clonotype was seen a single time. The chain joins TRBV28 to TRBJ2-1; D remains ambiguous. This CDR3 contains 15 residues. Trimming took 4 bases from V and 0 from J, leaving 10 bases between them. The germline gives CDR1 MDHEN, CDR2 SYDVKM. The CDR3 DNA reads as TGTGCCAGCAGTTCTGTAGTTTACTCCTACAATGAGCAGTTCTTC. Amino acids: CASSSVVYSYNEQFF.

The CDR3, as DNA: TGTGCCAGCAGTGAAGGGGGACTAGCTTGGAGGGAGCAGTTCTTC. Its translation is CASSEGGLAWREQFF. The rearrangement uses TRBV25-1 and TRBJ2-1, with 9 positions matching TRBD2. V lost 2 bases and J lost 10; bases outside the gene matches: 9. CDR3 length equals 15 residues. CDR1 and CDR2 from the germline V gene are MGHDK and SYGVNS.

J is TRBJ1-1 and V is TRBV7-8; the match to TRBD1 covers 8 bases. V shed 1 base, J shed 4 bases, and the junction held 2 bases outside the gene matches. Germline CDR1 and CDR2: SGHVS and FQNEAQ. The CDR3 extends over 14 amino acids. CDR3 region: CASSLDRGGTEAFF. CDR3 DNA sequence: TGTGCCAGCAGCTTAGACAGGGGGGGCACTGAAGCTTTCTTT.

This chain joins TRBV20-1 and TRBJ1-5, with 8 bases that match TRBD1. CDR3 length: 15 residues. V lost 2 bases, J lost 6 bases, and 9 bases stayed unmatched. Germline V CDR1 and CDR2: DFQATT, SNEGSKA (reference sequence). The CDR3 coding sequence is TGCAGTGCTAGACTACAGGGGGTGCGATTTCAGCCCCAGCATTTT. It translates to CSARLQGVRFQPQHF.

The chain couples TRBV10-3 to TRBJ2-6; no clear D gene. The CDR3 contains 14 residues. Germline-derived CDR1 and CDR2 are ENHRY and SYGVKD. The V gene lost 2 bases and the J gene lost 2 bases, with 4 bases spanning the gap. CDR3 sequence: CAISEAPGANVLTF. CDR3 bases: TGTGCCATCAGTGAGGCCCCTGGGGCCAACGTCCTGACTTTC.

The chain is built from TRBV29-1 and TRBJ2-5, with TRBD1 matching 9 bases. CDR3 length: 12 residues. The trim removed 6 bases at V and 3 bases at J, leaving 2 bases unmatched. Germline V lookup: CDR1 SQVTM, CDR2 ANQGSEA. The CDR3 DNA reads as TGCAGCGTCCGACAGGGGGAAGAGACCCAGTACTTC. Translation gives CSVRQGEETQYF.

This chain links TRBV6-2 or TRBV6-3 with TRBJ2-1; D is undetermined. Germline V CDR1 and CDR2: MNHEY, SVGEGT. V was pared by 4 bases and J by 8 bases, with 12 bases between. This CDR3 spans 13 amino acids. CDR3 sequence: CASSSPSAHEQFF. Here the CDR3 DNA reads TGTGCCAGCAGTTCCCCCTCAGCGCATGAGCAGTTCTTC.

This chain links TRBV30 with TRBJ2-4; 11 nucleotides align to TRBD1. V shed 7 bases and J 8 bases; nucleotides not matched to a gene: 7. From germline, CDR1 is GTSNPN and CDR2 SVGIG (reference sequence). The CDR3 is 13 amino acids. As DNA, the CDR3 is TGTGCCTACGGACAGGGGGCGCGAGACATTCAGTACTTC. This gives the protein CAYGQGARDIQYF.

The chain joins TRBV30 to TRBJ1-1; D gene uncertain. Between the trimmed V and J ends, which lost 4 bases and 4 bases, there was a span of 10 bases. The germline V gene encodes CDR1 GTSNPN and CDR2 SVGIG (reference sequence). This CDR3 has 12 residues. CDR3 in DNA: TGTGCCTGGAACCGAGACTTCACTGAAGCTTTCTTT. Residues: CAWNRDFTEAFF.

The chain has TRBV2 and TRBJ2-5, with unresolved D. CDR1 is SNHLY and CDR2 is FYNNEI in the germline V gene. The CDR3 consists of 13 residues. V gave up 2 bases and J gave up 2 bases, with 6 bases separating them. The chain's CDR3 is CASSERRQETQYF. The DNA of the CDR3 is TGTGCCAGCAGTGAACGACGGCAAGAGACCCAGTACTTC.

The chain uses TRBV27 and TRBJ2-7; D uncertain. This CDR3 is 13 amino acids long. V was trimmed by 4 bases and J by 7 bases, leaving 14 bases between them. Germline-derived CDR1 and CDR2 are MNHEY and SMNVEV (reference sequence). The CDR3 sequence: CASSSLSLGEQYF. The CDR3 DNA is TGTGCCAGCAGTTCCCTCTCCCTGGGGGAGCAGTACTTC.

CDR3 amino acids: CAWSVFGGFSQPQHF. The CDR3 DNA reads as TGTGCCTGGAGTGTTTTCGGGGGGTTTAGCCAGCCCCAGCATTTT. The chain couples TRBV30 to TRBJ1-5; possibly TRBD1 for D (5 bases). This CDR3 has 15 residues. The V gene's germline CDR1 is GTSNPN and CDR2 SVGIG (reference sequence). Trimming shortened V by 0 bases and J by 7 bases, and 16 bases separated the two germline ends.

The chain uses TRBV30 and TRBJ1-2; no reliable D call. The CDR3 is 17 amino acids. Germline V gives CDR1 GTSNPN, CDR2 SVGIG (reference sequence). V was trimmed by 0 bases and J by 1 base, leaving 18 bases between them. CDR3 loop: CAWSVPQTASFNYGYTF. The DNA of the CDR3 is TGTGCCTGGAGTGTACCTCAAACAGCCTCCTTTAACTATGGCTACACCTTC.

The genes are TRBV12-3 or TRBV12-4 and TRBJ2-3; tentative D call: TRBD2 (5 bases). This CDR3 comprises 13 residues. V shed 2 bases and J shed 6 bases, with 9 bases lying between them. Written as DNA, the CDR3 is TGTGCCAGCAGTTTACTCTCGGGGGATACGCAGTATTTT. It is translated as CASSLLSGDTQYF.

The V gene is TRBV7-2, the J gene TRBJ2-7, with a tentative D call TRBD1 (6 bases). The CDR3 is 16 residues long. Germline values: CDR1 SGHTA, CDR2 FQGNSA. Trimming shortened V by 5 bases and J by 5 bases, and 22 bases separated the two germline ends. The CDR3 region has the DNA TGTGCCAGCAGCCCAGGCAGGGCAGGGGTCTTTCACGAGCAGTACTTC. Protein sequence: CASSPGRAGVFHEQYF.

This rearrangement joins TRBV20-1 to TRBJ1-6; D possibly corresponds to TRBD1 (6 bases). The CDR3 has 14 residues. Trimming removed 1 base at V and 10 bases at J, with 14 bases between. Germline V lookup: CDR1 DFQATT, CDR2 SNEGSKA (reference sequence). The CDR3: CSARATTGRSPLHF. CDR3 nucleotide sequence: TGCAGTGCTAGAGCCACGACAGGCCGCTCACCCCTCCACTTT.

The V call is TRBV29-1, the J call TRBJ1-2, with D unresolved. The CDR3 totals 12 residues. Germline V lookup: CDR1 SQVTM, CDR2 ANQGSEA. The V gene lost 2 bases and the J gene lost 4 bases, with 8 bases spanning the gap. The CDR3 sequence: CSVEPSTYGYTF. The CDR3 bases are TGCAGCGTTGAACCCAGCACCTATGGCTACACCTTC. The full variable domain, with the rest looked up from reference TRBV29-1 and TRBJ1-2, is SAVISQKPSRDICQRGTSLTIQCQVDSQVTMMFWYRQQPGQSLTLIATANQGSEATYESGFVIDKFPISRPNLTFSTLTVSNMSPEDSSIYLCSVEPSTYGYTFGSGTRLTVV.

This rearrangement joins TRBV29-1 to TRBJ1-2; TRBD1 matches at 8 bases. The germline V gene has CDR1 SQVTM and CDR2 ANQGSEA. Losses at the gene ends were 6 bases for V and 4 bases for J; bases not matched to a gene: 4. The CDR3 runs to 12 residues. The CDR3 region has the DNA TGCAGCGTAGGGGGACAGGCCTATGGCTACACCTTC. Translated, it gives CSVGGQAYGYTF.

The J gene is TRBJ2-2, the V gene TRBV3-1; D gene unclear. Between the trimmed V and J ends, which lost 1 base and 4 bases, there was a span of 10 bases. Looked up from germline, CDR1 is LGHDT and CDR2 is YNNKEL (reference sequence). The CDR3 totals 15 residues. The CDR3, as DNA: TGTGCCAGCAGCCAAGTCGGGTGGGGCACCGGGGAGCTGTTTTTT. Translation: CASSQVGWGTGELFF.

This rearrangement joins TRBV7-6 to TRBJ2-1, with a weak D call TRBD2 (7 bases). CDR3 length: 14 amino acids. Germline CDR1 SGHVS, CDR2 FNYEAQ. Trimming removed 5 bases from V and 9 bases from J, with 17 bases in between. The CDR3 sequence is CASSGGGLNGEQFF. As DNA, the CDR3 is TGTGCCAGCAGCGGGGGGGGCTTGAATGGTGAGCAGTTCTTC.

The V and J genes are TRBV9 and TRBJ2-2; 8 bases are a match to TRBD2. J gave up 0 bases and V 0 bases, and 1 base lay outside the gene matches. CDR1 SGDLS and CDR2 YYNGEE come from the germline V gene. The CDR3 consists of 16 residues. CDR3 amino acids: CASSVVTSANTGELFF. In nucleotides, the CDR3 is TGTGCCAGCAGCGTAGTGACTAGCGCGAACACCGGGGAGCTGTTTTTT.

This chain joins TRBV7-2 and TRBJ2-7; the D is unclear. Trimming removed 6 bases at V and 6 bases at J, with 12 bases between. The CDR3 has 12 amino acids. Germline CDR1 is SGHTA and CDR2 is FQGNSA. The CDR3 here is CASSPTSSEQYF. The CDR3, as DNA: TGTGCCAGCAGTCCGACCTCGTCCGAGCAGTACTTC.

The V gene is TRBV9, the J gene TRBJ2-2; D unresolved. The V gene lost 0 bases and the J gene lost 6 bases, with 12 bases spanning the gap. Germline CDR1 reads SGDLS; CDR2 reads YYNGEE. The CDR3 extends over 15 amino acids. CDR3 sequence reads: CASSVAGLGSGELFF. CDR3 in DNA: TGTGCCAGCAGCGTAGCGGGCCTGGGCTCCGGGGAGCTGTTTTTT.

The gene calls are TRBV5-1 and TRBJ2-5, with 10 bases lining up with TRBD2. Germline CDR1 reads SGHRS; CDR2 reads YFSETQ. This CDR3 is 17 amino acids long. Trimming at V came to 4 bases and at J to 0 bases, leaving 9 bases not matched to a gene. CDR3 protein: CASSPGAGGHYQETQYF. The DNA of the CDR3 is TGCGCCAGCAGCCCAGGAGCGGGGGGGCACTACCAAGAGACCCAGTACTTC.